Below are 27 T cell receptor beta chains sequenced from a single sample in a study of cytotoxic CD8 clonotypes in ibrutinib-treated CLL (dated by TCRdb to the early 2020s). Library preparation used the immunoSEQ multiplex PCR assay. Not all clones reach the TCRdb copy of this immuneACCESS table, which keeps in-frame sequences only. Checked studies attribute under half of the gap to unresolved V genes and leave the rest unexplained. Across this sample there are tens of thousands of clones, with roughly 68% seen only once. The ten top clones hold around 30% of the sample. The label giving this sample's time point can be read as: 20 to 30 months on ibrutinib. The specimen comprised PBMCs, sampled after 24 months of ibrutinib treatment. The origin of the receptors is a human donor with chronic lymphocytic leukemia.

The chain has TRBV5-6 and TRBJ2-7, with D perhaps TRBD1 (6 bases). V was trimmed by 4 bases and J by 3 bases, leaving 11 bases between them. The CDR3 contains 13 residues. In germline, CDR1 is SGHDT, CDR2 YYEEEE. Here the CDR3 DNA reads TGTGCCAGCAGCCGACTGACAGGCTACGAGCAGTACTTC. As protein: CASSRLTGYEQYF. Together with reference TRBV5-6 and TRBJ2-7, the CDR3 gives the full variable domain: DAGVTQSPTHLIKTRGQQVTLRCSPKSGHDTVSWYQQALGQGPQFIFQYYEEEERQRGNFPDRFSGHQFPNYSSELNVNALLLGDSALYLCASSRLTGYEQYFGPGTRLTVT.

V and J are TRBV2 and TRBJ1-1; weak D call: TRBD1 (6 bases). With 6 bases removed from V and 4 bases from J, the gap between germline ends came to 12 bases. Germline CDR1 SNHLY, CDR2 FYNNEI. CDR3 length equals 13 residues. CDR3 amino acids: CASSWRGTTEAFF. CDR3 coding DNA: TGTGCCAGCAGCTGGAGGGGGACCACTGAAGCTTTCTTT.

The chain employs TRBV27 and TRBJ2-1; unclear D gene. Germline V gives CDR1 MNHEY, CDR2 SMNVEV (reference sequence). The CDR3 spans 15 residues. Trimming shortened V by 8 bases and J by 2 bases, and 16 bases separated the two germline ends. CDR3 sequence (DNA): TGTGCCAGCCATACTACTCAGGACCCCTACAATGAGCAGTTCTTC. It yields the protein CASHTTQDPYNEQFF.

V is TRBV4-1 and J is TRBJ2-2, with D unresolved. Trimming cost V 0 bases and J 4 bases, with 6 bases left between them. Germline loops: CDR1 MGHRA, CDR2 YSYEKL. CDR3 size: 14 residues. The CDR3 region has the DNA TGCGCCAGCAGCCAAGATCCGGTCACCGGGGAGCTGTTTTTT. It translates to CASSQDPVTGELFF.

This clone showed up just once. This chain connects TRBV9 to TRBJ2-6; 8 positions match TRBD2. In germline, CDR1 is SGDLS, CDR2 YYNGEE. V shed 4 bases, J shed 0 bases, and the junction held 12 bases outside the gene matches. The CDR3 is 19 amino acids. The CDR3 here is CASSPGGAGTHSGANVLTF. The CDR3 nucleotides read TGTGCCAGCAGCCCGGGGGGGGCAGGGACCCACTCTGGGGCCAACGTCCTGACTTTC. Full variable domain (outside the CDR3, taken from reference TRBV9 and TRBJ2-6): DSGVTQTPKHLITATGQRVTLRCSPRSGDLSVYWYQQSLDQGLQFLIQYYNGEERAKGNILERFSAQQFPDLHSELNLSSLELGDSALYFCASSPGGAGTHSGANVLTFGAGSRLTVL.

Only a few counts were recorded for this clone. V usage is TRBV7-9 and J usage is TRBJ1-1; D is undetermined. The CDR3 is 11 amino acids. From germline, CDR1 is SEHNR and CDR2 FQNEAQ (reference sequence). V lost 3 bases, J lost 11 bases, and 10 bases lay in between. In DNA, the CDR3 is TGTGCCAGCAGCTTGGGCGACGACGCTTTCTTT. It is translated as CASSLGDDAFF.

In this sample, this clone turned up a few times. The chain recombines TRBV19 with TRBJ1-3; D not certain. V was cut by 3 bases and J by 0 bases, with 12 bases left in between. The CDR3 runs 16 residues. The V gene's germline CDR1 is LNHDA and CDR2 SQIVND (reference sequence). The CDR3 coding sequence is TGTGCCAGTAGTATTTGGCAGCGGAGCTCTGGAAACACCATATATTTT. The encoded protein is CASSIWQRSSGNTIYF.

The V call is TRBV25-1, the J call TRBJ2-7, with D unresolved. The CDR3 runs to 11 residues. CDR1 is MGHDK and CDR2 is SYGVNS in the germline V gene. Trimming pared 4 bases from V and 2 bases from J, leaving 3 bases between. CDR3 protein: CASSGAYEQYF. CDR3 bases: TGTGCCAGCAGTGGCGCCTACGAGCAGTACTTC.

This sequence joins TRBV10-3 and TRBJ2-7, with D uncertain. The germline V gene has CDR1 ENHRY and CDR2 SYGVKD. The CDR3 has 11 amino acids. Trimming cost V 4 bases and J 7 bases, with 8 bases left between them. CDR3 amino acids: CAISVGEEQYF. CDR3 nucleotides: TGTGCCATCAGTGTTGGCGAGGAGCAGTACTTC.

The chain combines TRBV5-6 with TRBJ2-7; D assignment may be TRBD1 or TRBD2 (6 bases each). V was trimmed by 4 bases and J by 4 bases, leaving 15 bases between them. The germline V gene has CDR1 SGHDT and CDR2 YYEEEE. The CDR3 is 14 amino acids. CDR3 nucleotides: TGTGCCAGCAGCGAAGGAGGGGGGTCATACGAGCAGTACTTC. As protein: CASSEGGGSYEQYF.

V and J are TRBV5-1 and TRBJ1-3; 10 bases are a match to TRBD1. J gave up 0 bases and V 5 bases, and 14 bases lay outside the gene matches. CDR3 length: 19 amino acids. In germline, CDR1 is SGHRS, CDR2 YFSETQ. The CDR3 loop is CASSLVGPTGGNSGNTIYF. DNA for the CDR3: TGCGCCAGCAGTCTCGTCGGTCCGACAGGGGGCAACTCTGGAAACACCATATATTTT.

CDR3 in DNA: TGTGCCTGGAGTGTTGGAGGGGGTTATTATGGCTACACCTTC. It encodes CAWSVGGGYYGYTF. This chain joins TRBV30 and TRBJ1-2; D possibly corresponds to TRBD1 (6 bases). The germline V and J ends were trimmed by 0 bases and 5 bases, with 13 bases remaining between them. This CDR3 contains 14 residues. The V gene's germline CDR1 is GTSNPN and CDR2 SVGIG (reference sequence). The whole variable domain, remainder taken from reference TRBV30 and TRBJ1-2, is SQTIHQWPATLVQPVGSPLSLECTVEGTSNPNLYWYRQAAGRGLQLLFYSVGIGQISSEVPQNLSASRPQDRQFILSSKKLLLSDSGFYLCAWSVGGGYYGYTFGSGTRLTVV.

This chain joins TRBV27 and TRBJ1-2; maybe TRBD1 (5 bases). V lost 6 bases, J lost 3 bases, and 17 bases lay in between. This CDR3 has 15 amino acids. CDR1 is MNHEY and CDR2 is SMNVEV in the germline V gene (reference sequence). DNA for the CDR3: TGTGCCAGCAGGAGCCGACCCCAGGGTGACTATGGCTACACCTTC. It codes for CASRSRPQGDYGYTF.

This clone came up once. The J gene is TRBJ1-2, the V gene TRBV2; D is perhaps TRBD1 (5 bases). The CDR3 spans 13 residues. CDR1 is SNHLY, CDR2 FYNNEI, per germline. Trimming stripped 5 bases from V and 4 bases from J, with 11 bases between. The CDR3, as DNA: TGTGCCAGCAGTCGTCAGGGAAGCTATGGCTACACCTTC. It translates to CASSRQGSYGYTF.

This clone was seen more than once but under ten times. The chain uses TRBV5-4 and TRBJ1-2; D may be TRBD1 (5 bases). V lost 0 bases and J lost 6, with 15 bases in between. The CDR3 contains 15 residues. Germline CDR1 SGHNT, CDR2 YYREEE (reference sequence). The CDR3 bases are TGTGCCAGCAGCTTGGGTGTCCCAGGGCGCGATGGCTACACCTTC. Translation: CASSLGVPGRDGYTF. The complete variable domain, with remaining parts taken from reference TRBV5-4 and TRBJ1-2, reads ETGVTQSPTHLIKTRGQQVTLRCSSQSGHNTVSWYQQALGQGPQFIFQYYREEENGRGNFPPRFSGLQFPNYSSELNVNALELDDSALYLCASSLGVPGRDGYTFGSGTRLTVV.

The chain is built from TRBV18 and TRBJ1-2; 8 bases are a match to TRBD1. CDR1 and CDR2 from the germline V gene are KGHSH and LQKENI. The CDR3 covers 16 residues. Unmatched junction bases numbered 10, after V lost 1 base and J lost 6 bases. CDR3 DNA: TGTGCCAGCTCACCACTTACGACAGGGGATTTTGATGGCTACACCTTC. Its protein is CASSPLTTGDFDGYTF.

The V call is TRBV5-1, the J call TRBJ1-3, with D perhaps matching TRBD1 (5 bases). This CDR3 comprises 13 residues. CDR1 is SGHRS and CDR2 is YFSETQ in the germline V gene. Trimming took 5 bases from V and 2 from J, leaving 8 bases between them. The CDR3 DNA reads TGCGCCAGCAGTAAGGGGCCTGGAAACACCATATATTTT. This translates into CASSKGPGNTIYF. The full variable domain, in which reference TRBV5-1 and TRBJ1-3 provide the parts outside the CDR3, is KAGVTQTPRYLIKTRGQQVTLSCSPISGHRSVSWYQQTPGQGLQFLFEYFSETQRNKGNFPGRFSGRQFSNSRSEMNVSTLELGDSALYLCASSKGPGNTIYFGEGSWLTVV.

The CDR3: CASSLGPSGEEEQYF. DNA of the CDR3: TGTGCCAGCAGCTTAGGTCCCAGCGGGGAGGAAGAGCAGTACTTC. The chain carries TRBV7-9 and TRBJ2-7, with TRBD2 identical over 7 bases. This CDR3 is built from 15 residues. Trimming at V came to 1 base and at J to 7 bases, leaving 10 bases not matched to a gene. Germline CDR1 is SEHNR and CDR2 is FQNEAQ (reference sequence).

The chain recombines TRBV7-6 with TRBJ2-1; the match to TRBD2 covers 10 bases. This CDR3 contains 14 residues. Germline CDR1 reads SGHVS; CDR2 reads FNYEAQ. J gave up 6 bases and V 1 base, and 0 bases lay outside the gene matches. CDR3 coding DNA: TGTGCCAGCAGCTTAGGGACTAGCGGCAATGAGCAGTTCTTC. Residues: CASSLGTSGNEQFF.

In this sample, this clone turned up a few times. The chain joins TRBV10-3 to TRBJ1-2; D gene ambiguous. The CDR3 totals 13 residues. Trimming removed 3 bases at V and 8 bases at J, with 13 bases between. CDR1 is ENHRY and CDR2 is SYGVKD in the germline V gene. In DNA, the CDR3 is TGTGCCATCAGTGATCCAGCTTCGGTGGGCTACACCTTC. It codes for CAISDPASVGYTF.

This clone was seen more than once but under ten times. The rearrangement joins TRBV5-6 to TRBJ1-3, with a tentative D call TRBD1 (6 bases). V gave up 3 bases and J gave up 3 bases, with 19 bases separating them. Germline-derived CDR1 and CDR2 are SGHDT and YYEEEE. The CDR3 runs 17 residues. The CDR3 nucleotides are TGTGCCAGCAGCTCGCCTACTCCAGGGGCTTATGGAAACACCATATATTTT. Translating gives CASSSPTPGAYGNTIYF.

The V gene is TRBV4-2, the J gene TRBJ1-1; D unresolved. This CDR3 region has 11 residues. CDR1 and CDR2 from the germline V gene are LGHNA and YNFKEQ. V was pared by 0 bases and J by 8 bases, with 4 bases between. The chain's CDR3 is CASSQDEEAFF. The DNA of the CDR3 is TGTGCCAGCAGCCAAGATGAGGAAGCTTTCTTT.

Concerning this clone: Sequence at one end of the junction differs from germline and may be a read error. The rearrangement joins TRBV7-6 to TRBJ2-7; 7 positions agree with TRBD1. The germline V gene has CDR1 SGHVS and CDR2 FNYEAQ. This CDR3 region has 13 residues. CDR3 residues: CASSPQPGQVSHF. The CDR3 bases are TGTGCCAGCAGCCCACAACCCGGACAGGTTTCTCACTTC.

V usage is TRBV21-1 and J usage is TRBJ1-1; the table's D call, TRBD1, has no DNA check behind it. TRBV21-1 is an annotated pseudogene. The CDR3 is made up of 15 amino acids. CDR3 bases: TGTGCCAGCAGCCCGACAAGGACAGGTGGCACTGAAGCTTTCTTT. This encodes CASSPTRTGGTEAFF.

The table lists this clone with a few counts. The chain joins TRBV19 to TRBJ1-1; D is perhaps TRBD1 (5 bases). Trimming pared 4 bases from V and 4 bases from J, leaving 10 bases between. This CDR3 is built from 13 residues. Germline V CDR1 and CDR2: LNHDA, SQIVND (reference sequence). The CDR3 DNA sequence: TGTGCCAGTAGTAGGGGTAGGGGCACTGAAGCTTTCTTT. The encoded protein is CASSRGRGTEAFF.

The chain couples TRBV4-2 to TRBJ1-1; D is unclear. This CDR3 has 14 residues. The germline CDR1 and CDR2 sequences are LGHNA and YNFKEQ. V was pared by 4 bases and J by 2 bases, with 11 bases between. The CDR3 nucleotides read TGTGCCAGCAGCCCAGTCGTCGGCAACACTGAAGCTTTCTTT. Translated: CASSPVVGNTEAFF.

The chain joins TRBV21-1 to TRBJ2-7; TRBD1 is taken as the D call from the table, unchecked against the DNA. TRBV21-1 is described as a pseudogene. CDR3 length: 12 amino acids. In DNA, the CDR3 is TGTGCCAGCAGCACCGGACAGGGCGAGCAGTACTTC. Protein: CASSTGQGEQYF.